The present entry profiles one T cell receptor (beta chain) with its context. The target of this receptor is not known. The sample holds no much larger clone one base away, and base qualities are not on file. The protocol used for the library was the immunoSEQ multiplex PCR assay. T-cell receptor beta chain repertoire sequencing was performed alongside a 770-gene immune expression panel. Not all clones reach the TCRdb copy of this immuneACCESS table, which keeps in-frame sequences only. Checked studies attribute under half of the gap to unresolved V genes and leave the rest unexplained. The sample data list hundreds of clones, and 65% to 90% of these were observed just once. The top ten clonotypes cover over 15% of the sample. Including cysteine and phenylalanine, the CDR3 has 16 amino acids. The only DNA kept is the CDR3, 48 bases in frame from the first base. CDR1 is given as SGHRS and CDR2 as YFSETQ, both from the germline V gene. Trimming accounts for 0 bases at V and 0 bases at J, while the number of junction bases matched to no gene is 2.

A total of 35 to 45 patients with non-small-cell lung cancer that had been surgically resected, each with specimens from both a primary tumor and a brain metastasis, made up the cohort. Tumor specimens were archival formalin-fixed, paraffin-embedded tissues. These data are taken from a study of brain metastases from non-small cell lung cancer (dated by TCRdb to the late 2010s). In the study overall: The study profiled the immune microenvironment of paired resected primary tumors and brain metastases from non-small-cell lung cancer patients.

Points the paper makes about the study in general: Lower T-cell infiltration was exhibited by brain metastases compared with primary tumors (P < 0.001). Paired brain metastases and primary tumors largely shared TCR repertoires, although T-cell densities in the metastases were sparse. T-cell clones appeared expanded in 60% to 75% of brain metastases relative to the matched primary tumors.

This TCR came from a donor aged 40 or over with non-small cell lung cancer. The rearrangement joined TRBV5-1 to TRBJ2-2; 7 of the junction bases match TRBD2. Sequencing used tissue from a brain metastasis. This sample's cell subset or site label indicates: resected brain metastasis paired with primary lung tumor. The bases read TGCGCCAGCAGCTTGGCCAGCGGGACGAACACCGGGGAGCTGTTTTTT. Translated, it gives CASSLASGTNTGELFF.